This T cell receptor (beta chain) was sequenced in a study of shared clonotypes between healthy human individuals. Several immunoSEQ plates received, in even portions, the genomic DNA of each subset. Sequencing was performed with immunoSEQ multiplex PCR; in TCRdb, only in-frame clones are kept and a portion is missing. In the table there are some 660,000 clones, around 78% of which are singletons. CDR1 is ENHRY and CDR2 is SYGVKD in the germline V gene. There are 16 residues in the CDR3. The V end lost 0 bases, the J end lost 5 bases, and 15 bases lay between the germline ends. The chain recombines TRBV10-3 with TRBJ2-3; maybe TRBD2 (5 bases). The sequenced material came from memory CD4+ T cells sorted from blood. The subset: CD45RA-negative fraction. This clonotype was sampled from a young woman in good health. CDR3 sequence reads: CAISESKGGLGDTQYF. CDR3 bases: TGTGCCATCAGTGAGTCGAAGGGTGGACTTGGAGATACGCAGTATTTT.